A selection of T cell receptor beta chains follows, all from one sample in a study of Tregs in tolerant kidney transplant recipients. This table comes from immunoSEQ multiplex PCR, and its TCRdb copy is limited to in-frame clones, with some not included. The repertoire consists of hundreds of thousands of clones, with roughly 84% occurring once and the leading ten covering roughly 0.67%. Sequenced input: CD4+ T cells from blood. These receptors were collected from a human donor in good health. Both conserved end residues are part of each CDR3. A D gene is named only where the DNA matches it firmly. Not all rows give a size; the values are once, few, many and, for expanded clones, a class.

abundance: NA
len: 14
d_gene: TRBD1
j_gene: TRBJ1-5
v_gene: TRBV12-5
CDR3aa: CASGLAGGRQPQHF
CDR3nt: TGTGCTAGTGGCTTGGCAGGGGGCCGTCAGCCCCAGCATTTT

abundance: NA
len: 16
d_gene: TRBD2
j_gene: TRBJ2-2
v_gene: TRBV9
CDR3aa: CASSVVIAGGTGELFF
CDR3nt: TGTGCCAGCAGCGTAGTAATAGCGGGAGGCACCGGGGAGCTGTTTTTT

abundance: NA
len: 12
d_gene: NA
j_gene: TRBJ1-2
v_gene: TRBV30
CDR3aa: CAWSVLGVGYTF
CDR3nt: TGTGCCTGGAGTGTATTGGGGGTGGGCTACACCTTC

abundance: NA
len: 12
d_gene: NA
j_gene: TRBJ1-1
v_gene: TRBV15
CDR3aa: CATSVGRSEAFF
CDR3nt: TGTGCCACCAGCGTAGGACGGAGTGAAGCTTTCTTT

abundance: NA
len: 14
d_gene: TRBD1
j_gene: TRBJ2-2
v_gene: TRBV18
CDR3aa: CASSPGQGFGELFF
CDR3nt: TGTGCCAGCTCCCCGGGACAGGGGTTCGGGGAGCTGTTTTTT

abundance: NA
len: 14
d_gene: NA
j_gene: TRBJ1-1
v_gene: TRBV2
CDR3aa: CASSGTGMNTEAFF
CDR3nt: TGTGCCAGCAGTGGGACCGGCATGAACACTGAAGCTTTCTTT

abundance: NA
len: 13
d_gene: TRBD1
j_gene: TRBJ2-5
v_gene: TRBV10-3
CDR3aa: CATGTGSGETQYF
CDR3nt: TGTGCCACTGGGACAGGGTCTGGGGAGACCCAGTACTTC

abundance: NA
len: 14
d_gene: NA
j_gene: TRBJ2-1
v_gene: TRBV11-2
CDR3aa: CASSFGSSYNEQFF
CDR3nt: TGTGCCAGCAGCTTCGGGAGCTCCTACAATGAGCAGTTCTTC

abundance: once
len: 13
d_gene: TRBD2
j_gene: TRBJ2-1
v_gene: TRBV7-3
CDR3aa: CASSLGLAGGRFF
CDR3nt: TGTGCCAGCAGCTTAGGTCTAGCGGGGGGTCGGTTCTTC

abundance: NA
len: 16
d_gene: TRBD1
j_gene: TRBJ1-5
v_gene: TRBV19
CDR3aa: CASSAKDRGSNQPQHF
CDR3nt: TGTGCCAGTAGTGCCAAAGACAGGGGAAGCAATCAGCCCCAGCATTTT

abundance: NA
len: 17
d_gene: TRBD2
j_gene: TRBJ2-3
v_gene: TRBV18
CDR3aa: CASSPYGSGGRTDTQYF
CDR3nt: TGTGCCAGCTCACCATACGGTAGCGGGGGGAGGACAGATACGCAGTATTTT

abundance: NA
len: 13
d_gene: NA
j_gene: TRBJ1-2
v_gene: TRBV7-6
CDR3aa: CASGPGGSYGYTF
CDR3nt: TGTGCCAGCGGCCCGGGGGGCAGTTATGGCTACACCTTC

abundance: NA
len: 13
d_gene: TRBD1
j_gene: TRBJ1-1
v_gene: TRBV25-1
CDR3aa: CASSTGGETEAFF
CDR3nt: TGTGCCAGCAGTACAGGGGGCGAAACTGAAGCTTTCTTT

abundance: NA
len: 16
d_gene: NA
j_gene: TRBJ2-7
v_gene: TRBV10-3
CDR3aa: CAIRHPSGESGYEQYF
CDR3nt: TGTGCCATCAGGCACCCCTCAGGGGAATCGGGCTACGAGCAGTACTTC

abundance: NA
len: 15
d_gene: NA
j_gene: TRBJ2-1
v_gene: TRBV12-5
CDR3aa: CASGLVQGPYNEQFF
CDR3nt: TGTGCTAGTGGTTTGGTACAGGGACCCTACAATGAGCAGTTCTTC

abundance: NA
len: 11
d_gene: NA
j_gene: TRBJ1-5
v_gene: TRBV2
CDR3aa: CASRRDQPQHF
CDR3nt: TGTGCCAGCAGGAGGGATCAGCCCCAGCATTTT

abundance: NA
len: 15
d_gene: NA
j_gene: TRBJ2-3
v_gene: TRBV6-1
CDR3aa: CASSEAPRRTDTQYF
CDR3nt: TGTGCCAGCAGTGAAGCACCACGGCGCACAGATACGCAGTATTTT

abundance: few
len: 12
d_gene: NA
j_gene: TRBJ1-3
v_gene: TRBV2
CDR3aa: CASRSSGNTIYF
CDR3nt: TGTGCCAGCAGGAGCTCTGGAAACACCATATATTTT

abundance: NA
len: 15
d_gene: TRBD2
j_gene: TRBJ2-1
v_gene: TRBV29-1
CDR3aa: CSVDPGLAGVNEQFF
CDR3nt: TGCAGCGTTGATCCCGGACTAGCGGGTGTAAATGAGCAGTTCTTC

abundance: NA
len: 15
d_gene: TRBD1
j_gene: TRBJ1-5
v_gene: TRBV19
CDR3aa: CASSITGTGSQPQHF
CDR3nt: TGTGCCAGTAGTATAACCGGGACAGGGAGTCAGCCCCAGCATTTT

abundance: NA
len: 15
d_gene: TRBD2
j_gene: TRBJ2-7
v_gene: TRBV11-2
CDR3aa: CASSLGPSGIYEQYF
CDR3nt: TGTGCCAGCAGCTTAGGTCCTAGCGGGATTTACGAGCAGTACTTC

abundance: NA
len: 13
d_gene: NA
j_gene: TRBJ2-3
v_gene: TRBV14
CDR3aa: CARGGAGKDTQYF
CDR3nt: TGTGCCAGGGGGGGAGCAGGGAAAGATACGCAGTATTTT

abundance: NA
len: 15
d_gene: NA
j_gene: TRBJ1-2
v_gene: TRBV5-1
CDR3aa: CASSLSPSNPGGYTF
CDR3nt: TGCGCCAGCAGCTTGAGCCCTTCTAACCCGGGAGGCTACACCTTC

abundance: NA
len: 13
d_gene: NA
j_gene: TRBJ1-5
v_gene: TRBV5-6
CDR3aa: CASSLEGYQPQHF
CDR3nt: TGTGCCAGCAGCTTGGAGGGGTATCAGCCCCAGCATTTT

abundance: NA
len: 16
d_gene: TRBD1
j_gene: TRBJ1-1
v_gene: TRBV18
CDR3aa: CASSRGTGGMNTEAFF
CDR3nt: TGTGCCAGCTCACGAGGGACAGGGGGCATGAACACTGAAGCTTTCTTT

abundance: few
len: 15
d_gene: NA
j_gene: TRBJ1-5
v_gene: TRBV6-5
CDR3aa: CASSYSRQSNQPQHF
CDR3nt: TGTGCCAGCAGTTACTCGCGGCAGAGCAATCAGCCCCAGCATTTT

abundance: NA
len: 16
d_gene: NA
j_gene: TRBJ1-1
v_gene: TRBV4-1
CDR3aa: CASSLAGALMNTEAFF
CDR3nt: TGCGCCAGCAGCCTAGCAGGGGCATTAATGAACACTGAAGCTTTCTTT

abundance: NA
len: 15
d_gene: NA
j_gene: TRBJ1-4
v_gene: TRBV7-9
CDR3aa: CASSFQRGETEKLFF
CDR3nt: TGTGCCAGCAGCTTCCAGAGGGGTGAAACTGAAAAACTGTTTTTT

abundance: NA
len: 15
d_gene: TRBD1
j_gene: TRBJ2-2
v_gene: TRBV15
CDR3aa: CATSRDRVPHGELFF
CDR3nt: TGTGCCACCAGCAGGGACAGGGTCCCCCATGGGGAGCTGTTTTTT

abundance: NA
len: 15
d_gene: NA
j_gene: TRBJ2-3
v_gene: TRBV18
CDR3aa: CASSPAGPLRDTQYF
CDR3nt: TGTGCCAGCTCACCAGCGGGCCCACTGCGAGATACGCAGTATTTT

abundance: NA
len: 16
d_gene: NA
j_gene: TRBJ2-2
v_gene: TRBV5-1
CDR3aa: CASSLFSTVNTGELFF
CDR3nt: TGCGCCAGCAGCTTGTTTTCGACAGTGAACACCGGGGAGCTGTTTTTT

abundance: few
len: 16
d_gene: TRBD1
j_gene: TRBJ1-2
v_gene: TRBV5-4
CDR3aa: CASSRPGQGADYGYTF
CDR3nt: TGTGCCAGCAGCAGACCGGGACAGGGGGCGGACTATGGCTACACCTTC

abundance: NA
len: 16
d_gene: TRBD1
j_gene: TRBJ1-1
v_gene: TRBV5-5
CDR3aa: CASSLTTGVLNTEAFF
CDR3nt: TGTGCCAGCAGCTTAACAACAGGGGTGTTGAACACTGAAGCTTTCTTT

abundance: NA
len: 13
d_gene: NA
j_gene: TRBJ1-5
v_gene: TRBV2
CDR3aa: CASTGQAIPPQHF
CDR3nt: TGTGCCAGCACCGGGCAGGCCATTCCGCCCCAGCATTTT

abundance: NA
len: 12
d_gene: NA
j_gene: TRBJ1-2
v_gene: TRBV5-4
CDR3aa: CASSSGQLGYTF
CDR3nt: TGTGCCAGCAGCTCGGGTCAGTTAGGCTACACCTTC

abundance: NA
len: 11
d_gene: NA
j_gene: TRBJ2-1
v_gene: TRBV20-1
CDR3aa: CSARQVNEQFF
CDR3nt: TGCAGTGCTAGACAGGTCAATGAGCAGTTCTTC

abundance: NA
len: 10
d_gene: NA
j_gene: TRBJ2-3
v_gene: TRBV20-1
CDR3aa: CSGSLDTQYF
CDR3nt: TGCAGTGGGTCACTAGATACGCAGTATTTT

abundance: NA
len: 18
d_gene: TRBD2
j_gene: TRBJ2-7
v_gene: TRBV5-1
CDR3aa: CASSLAGLAGGSSYEQYF
CDR3nt: TGCGCCAGCAGCTTGGCGGGACTAGCGGGAGGAAGCTCCTACGAGCAGTACTTC

abundance: once
len: 15
d_gene: TRBD2
j_gene: TRBJ2-2
v_gene: TRBV27
CDR3aa: CASSLGGRASGELFF
CDR3nt: TGTGCCAGCAGTTTGGGCGGGAGGGCGAGCGGGGAGCTGTTTTTT

abundance: NA
len: 17
d_gene: TRBD1
j_gene: TRBJ1-5
v_gene: TRBV27
CDR3aa: CASSSTGGTAWDQPQHF
CDR3nt: TGTGCCAGCAGCTCGACAGGGGGCACCGCCTGGGACCAGCCCCAGCATTTT

abundance: NA
len: 16
d_gene: NA
j_gene: TRBJ1-1
v_gene: TRBV19
CDR3aa: CASSLPGALGNTEAFF
CDR3nt: TGTGCCAGTAGTCTCCCAGGGGCTCTAGGCAACACTGAAGCTTTCTTT

abundance: few
len: 13
d_gene: NA
j_gene: TRBJ1-3
v_gene: TRBV6-5
CDR3aa: CASSRTVGNTIYF
CDR3nt: TGTGCCAGCAGTCGAACAGTGGGAAACACCATATATTTT

abundance: NA
len: 15
d_gene: TRBD2
j_gene: TRBJ2-3
v_gene: TRBV25-1
CDR3aa: CASSEGGGNTDTQYF
CDR3nt: TGTGCCAGCAGTGAAGGGGGAGGGAACACAGATACGCAGTATTTT

abundance: NA
len: 13
d_gene: NA
j_gene: TRBJ2-7
v_gene: TRBV2
CDR3aa: CASSWGQTNEQYF
CDR3nt: TGTGCCAGCAGTTGGGGGCAAACGAACGAGCAGTACTTC

abundance: NA
len: 14
d_gene: NA
j_gene: TRBJ2-6
v_gene: TRBV6-7
CDR3aa: CASSKSTGANVLTF
CDR3nt: TGTGCCAGCAGCAAGAGCACTGGGGCCAACGTCCTGACTTTC

abundance: NA
len: 15
d_gene: TRBD2
j_gene: TRBJ2-7
v_gene: TRBV4-2
CDR3aa: CASSQESLAGGEQYF
CDR3nt: TGTGCCAGCAGCCAAGAGAGCCTAGCGGGAGGCGAGCAGTACTTC

abundance: NA
len: 15
d_gene: TRBD2
j_gene: TRBJ2-1
v_gene: TRBV5-8
CDR3aa: CASSKSSGSLYEQFF
CDR3nt: TGTGCCAGCAGCAAGTCTAGCGGGAGTCTTTATGAGCAGTTCTTC

abundance: NA
len: 14
d_gene: NA
j_gene: TRBJ1-1
v_gene: TRBV5-8
CDR3aa: CASSLRNMNTEAFF
CDR3nt: TGTGCCAGCAGCTTGCGGAACATGAACACTGAAGCTTTCTTT

abundance: NA
len: 13
d_gene: TRBD1
j_gene: TRBJ2-7
v_gene: TRBV6-5
CDR3aa: CASFRDREGEQYF
CDR3nt: TGTGCCAGTTTCCGGGACAGGGAAGGCGAGCAGTACTTC

abundance: NA
len: 16
d_gene: NA
j_gene: TRBJ2-7
v_gene: TRBV4-1
CDR3aa: CASSQFRAMGSYEQYF
CDR3nt: TGCGCCAGCAGCCAGTTCCGGGCCATGGGCTCCTACGAGCAGTACTTC

abundance: NA
len: 12
d_gene: TRBD2
j_gene: TRBJ2-1
v_gene: TRBV7-9
CDR3aa: CASSLREGEQFF
CDR3nt: TGTGCCAGCAGCCTGAGGGAGGGTGAGCAGTTCTTC